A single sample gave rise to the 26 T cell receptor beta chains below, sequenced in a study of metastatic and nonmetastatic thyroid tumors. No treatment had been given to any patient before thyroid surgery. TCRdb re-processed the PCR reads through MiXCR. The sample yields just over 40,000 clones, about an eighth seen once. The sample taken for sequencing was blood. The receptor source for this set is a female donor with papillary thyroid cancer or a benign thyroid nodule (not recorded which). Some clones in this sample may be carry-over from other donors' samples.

CDR3: CASSPTESYEQYF. DNA for the CDR3: TGTGCCAGCTCACCAACCGAGTCCTACGAGCAGTACTTC. This chain connects TRBV18 to TRBJ2-7; D call uncertain. The CDR3 is 13 residues long. The V gene's germline CDR1 is KGHSH and CDR2 LQKENI. V lost 2 bases and J lost 1, with 6 bases in between.

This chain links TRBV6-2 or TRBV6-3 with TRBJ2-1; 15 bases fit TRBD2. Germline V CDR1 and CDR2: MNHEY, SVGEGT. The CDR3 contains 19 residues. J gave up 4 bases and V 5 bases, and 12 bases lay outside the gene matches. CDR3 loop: CASSTRTSGRAKFYNEQFF. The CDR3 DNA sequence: TGTGCCAGCAGTACCCGGACTAGCGGGAGGGCCAAGTTTTACAATGAGCAGTTCTTC.

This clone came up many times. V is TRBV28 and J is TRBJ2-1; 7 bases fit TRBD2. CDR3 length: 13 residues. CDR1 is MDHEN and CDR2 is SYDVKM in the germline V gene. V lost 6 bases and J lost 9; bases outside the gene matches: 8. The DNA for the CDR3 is TGTGCCAGCAGGCTCGACTGGGGGGGTGAGCAGTTCTTC. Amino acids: CASRLDWGGEQFF.

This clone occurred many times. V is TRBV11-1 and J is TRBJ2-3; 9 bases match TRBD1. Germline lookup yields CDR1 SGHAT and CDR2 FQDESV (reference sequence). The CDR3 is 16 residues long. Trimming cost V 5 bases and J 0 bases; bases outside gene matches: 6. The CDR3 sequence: CASSAGTGHSTDTQYF. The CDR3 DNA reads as TGTGCCAGCAGCGCTGGGACAGGGCATAGCACAGATACGCAGTATTTT.

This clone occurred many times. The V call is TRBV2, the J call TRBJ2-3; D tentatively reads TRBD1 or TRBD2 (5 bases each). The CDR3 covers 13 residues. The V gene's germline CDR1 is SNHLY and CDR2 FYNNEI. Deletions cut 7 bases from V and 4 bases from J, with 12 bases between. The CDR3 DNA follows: TGTGCCAGCATGACGAGGGGAGCAGATACGCAGTATTTT. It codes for CASMTRGADTQYF.

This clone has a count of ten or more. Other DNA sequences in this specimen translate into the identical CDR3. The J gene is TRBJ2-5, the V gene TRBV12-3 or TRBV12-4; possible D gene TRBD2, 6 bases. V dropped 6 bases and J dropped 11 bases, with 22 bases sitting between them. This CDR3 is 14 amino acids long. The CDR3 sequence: CASRPRRDPSTQYF. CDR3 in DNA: TGTGCCAGCAGGCCGAGGCGGGACCCGTCGACTCAGTACTTC.

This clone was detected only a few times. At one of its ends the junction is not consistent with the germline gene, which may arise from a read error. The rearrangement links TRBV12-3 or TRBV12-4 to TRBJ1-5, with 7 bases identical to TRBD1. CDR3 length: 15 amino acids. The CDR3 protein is CASSYIAGGNQPQHF. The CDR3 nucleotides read TGTGCCAGCAGTTACATAGCAGGGGGGAATCAGCCCCAGCACTTT.

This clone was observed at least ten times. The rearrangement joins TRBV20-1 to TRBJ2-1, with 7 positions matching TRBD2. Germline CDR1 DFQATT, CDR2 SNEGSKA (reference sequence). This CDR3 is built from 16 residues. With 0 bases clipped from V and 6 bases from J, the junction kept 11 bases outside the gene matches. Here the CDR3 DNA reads TGCAGTGCTAGAGATATGTTGCGGGGGAGGAGCAATGAGCAGTTCTTC. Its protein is CSARDMLRGRSNEQFF.

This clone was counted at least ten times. The CDR3 here is CASSPSRGSSYNEQFF. In DNA form, the CDR3 reads TGTGCCAGCAGCCCAAGTCGGGGGAGCTCCTACAATGAGCAGTTCTTC. The J gene is TRBJ2-1, the V gene TRBV11-2, with D possibly being TRBD2 (6 bases). V lost 5 bases, J lost 0 bases, and 14 bases lay in between. The CDR3 loop spans 16 amino acids. In germline, CDR1 is SGHAT, CDR2 FQNNGV.

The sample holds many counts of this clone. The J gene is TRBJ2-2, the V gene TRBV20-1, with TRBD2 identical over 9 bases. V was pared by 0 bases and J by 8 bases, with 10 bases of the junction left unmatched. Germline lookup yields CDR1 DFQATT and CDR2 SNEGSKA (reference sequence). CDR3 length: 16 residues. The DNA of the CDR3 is TGCAGTGCTAGAGATTGGGCTAGCGGGACGGGGGGGGAGCTGTTTTTT. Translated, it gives CSARDWASGTGGELFF.

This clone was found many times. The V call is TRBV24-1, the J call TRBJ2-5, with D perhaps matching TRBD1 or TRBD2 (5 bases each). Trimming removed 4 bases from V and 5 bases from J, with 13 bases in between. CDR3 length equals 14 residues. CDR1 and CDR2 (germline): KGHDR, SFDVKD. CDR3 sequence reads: CATSDPLREETQYF. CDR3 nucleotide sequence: TGTGCCACCAGTGACCCACTCAGGGAGGAGACCCAGTACTTC.

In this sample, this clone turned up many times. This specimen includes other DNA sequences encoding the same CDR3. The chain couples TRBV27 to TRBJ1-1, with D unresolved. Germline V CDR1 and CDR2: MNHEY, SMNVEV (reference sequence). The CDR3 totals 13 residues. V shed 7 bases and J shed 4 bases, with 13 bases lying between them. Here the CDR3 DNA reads TGTGCCAGCAAATTTTATGTGGGCACTGAAGCTTTCTTT. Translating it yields CASKFYVGTEAFF.

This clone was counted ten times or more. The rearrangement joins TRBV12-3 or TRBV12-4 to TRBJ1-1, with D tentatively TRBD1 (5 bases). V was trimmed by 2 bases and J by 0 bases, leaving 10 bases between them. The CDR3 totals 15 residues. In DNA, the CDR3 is TGTGCCAGCAGTTTAAGGCAGGGCATGAACACTGAAGCTTTCTTT. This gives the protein CASSLRQGMNTEAFF.

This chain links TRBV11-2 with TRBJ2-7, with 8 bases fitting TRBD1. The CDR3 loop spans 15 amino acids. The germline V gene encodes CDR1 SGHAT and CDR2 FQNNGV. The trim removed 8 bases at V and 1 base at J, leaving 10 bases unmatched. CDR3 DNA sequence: TGTGCCAGCGGCCAGACAGGGGAGGTTTCCTACGAGCAGTACTTC. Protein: CASGQTGEVSYEQYF.

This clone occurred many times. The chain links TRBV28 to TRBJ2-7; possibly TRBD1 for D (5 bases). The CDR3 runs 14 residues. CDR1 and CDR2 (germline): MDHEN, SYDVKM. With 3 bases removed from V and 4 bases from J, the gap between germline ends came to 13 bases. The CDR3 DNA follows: TGTGCCAGCAGTTTCCTTCAGGGTGTGTACGAGCAGTACTTC. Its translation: CASSFLQGVYEQYF.

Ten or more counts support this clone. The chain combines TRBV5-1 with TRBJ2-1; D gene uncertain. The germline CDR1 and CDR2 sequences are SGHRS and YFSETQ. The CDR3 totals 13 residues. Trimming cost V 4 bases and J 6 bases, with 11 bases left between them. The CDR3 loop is CASSPPWGNEQFF. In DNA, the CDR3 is TGCGCCAGCAGCCCACCCTGGGGCAATGAGCAGTTCTTC.

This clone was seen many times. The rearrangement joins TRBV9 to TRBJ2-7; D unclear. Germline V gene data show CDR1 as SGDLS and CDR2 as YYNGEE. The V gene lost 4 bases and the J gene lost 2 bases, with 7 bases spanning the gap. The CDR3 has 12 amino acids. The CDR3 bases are TGTGCCAGCAGCCCCGGACCCTACGAGCAGTACTTC. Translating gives CASSPGPYEQYF. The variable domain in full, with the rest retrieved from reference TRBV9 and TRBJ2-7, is DSGVTQTPKHLITATGQRVTLRCSPRSGDLSVYWYQQSLDQGLQFLIQYYNGEERAKGNILERFSAQQFPDLHSELNLSSLELGDSALYFCASSPGPYEQYFGPGTRLTVT.

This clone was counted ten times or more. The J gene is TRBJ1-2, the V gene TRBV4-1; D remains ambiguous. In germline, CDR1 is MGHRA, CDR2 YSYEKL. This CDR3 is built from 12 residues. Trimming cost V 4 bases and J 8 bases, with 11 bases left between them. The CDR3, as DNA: TGCGCCAGCAGCCGACCCCCCGAGGGCTACACCTTC. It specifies CASSRPPEGYTF.

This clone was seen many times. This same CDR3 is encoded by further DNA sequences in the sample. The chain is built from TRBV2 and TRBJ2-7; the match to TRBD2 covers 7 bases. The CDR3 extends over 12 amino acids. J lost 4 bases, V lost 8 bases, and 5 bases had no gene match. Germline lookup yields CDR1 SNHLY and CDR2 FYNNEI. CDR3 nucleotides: TGTGCCAGCCGAGGCGGGAGTTACGAGCAGTACTTC. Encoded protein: CASRGGSYEQYF.

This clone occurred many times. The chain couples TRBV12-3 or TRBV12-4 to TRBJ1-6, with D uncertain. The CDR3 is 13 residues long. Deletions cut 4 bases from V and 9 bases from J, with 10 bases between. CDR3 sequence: CASSSTQSSPLHF. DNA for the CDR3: TGTGCCAGCAGTTCCACCCAATCTTCACCCCTCCACTTT.

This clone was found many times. CDR3 sequence (DNA): TGTGCCACCACGGGTGGGGTTAACTATGGCTACACCTTC. This translates into CATTGGVNYGYTF. This chain joins TRBV2 and TRBJ1-2; unclear D gene. V gave up 10 bases and J gave up 1 base, with 13 bases separating them. The CDR3 is made up of 13 amino acids. From germline, CDR1 is SNHLY and CDR2 FYNNEI.

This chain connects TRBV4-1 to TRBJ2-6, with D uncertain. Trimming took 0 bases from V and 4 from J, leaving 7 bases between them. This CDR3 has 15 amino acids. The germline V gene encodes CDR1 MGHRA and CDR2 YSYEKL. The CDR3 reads CASSQDFIGANVLTF. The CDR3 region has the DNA TGCGCCAGCAGCCAAGATTTTATAGGGGCCAACGTCCTGACTTTC.

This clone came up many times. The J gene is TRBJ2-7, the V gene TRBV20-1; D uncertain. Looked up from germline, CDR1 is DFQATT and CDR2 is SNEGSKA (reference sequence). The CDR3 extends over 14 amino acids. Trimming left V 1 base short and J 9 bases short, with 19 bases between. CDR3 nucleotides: TGCAGTGCTAGAGTGGCGCAAGGAGCCACGGTGCAGTACTTC. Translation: CSARVAQGATVQYF.

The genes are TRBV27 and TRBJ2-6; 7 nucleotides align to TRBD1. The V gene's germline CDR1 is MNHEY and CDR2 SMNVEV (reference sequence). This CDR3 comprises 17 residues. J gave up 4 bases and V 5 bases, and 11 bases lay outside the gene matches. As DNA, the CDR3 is TGTGCCAGCAGTCAGGGACAGACTGTTTTGGGGGCCAACGTCCTGACTTTC. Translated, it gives CASSQGQTVLGANVLTF.

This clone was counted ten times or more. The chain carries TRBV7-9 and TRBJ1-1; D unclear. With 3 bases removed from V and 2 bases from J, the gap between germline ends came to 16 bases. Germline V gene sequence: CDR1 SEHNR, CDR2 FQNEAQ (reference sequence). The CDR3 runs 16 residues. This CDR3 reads CASSLDSAGSNTEAFF. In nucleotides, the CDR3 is TGTGCCAGCAGCTTGGACTCGGCGGGATCAAACACTGAAGCTTTCTTT. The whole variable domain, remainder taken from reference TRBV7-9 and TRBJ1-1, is DTGVSQNPRHKITKRGQNVTFRCDPISEHNRLYWYRQTLGQGPEFLTYFQNEAQLEKSRLLSDRFSAERPKGSFSTLEIQRTEQGDSAMYLCASSLDSAGSNTEAFFGQGTRLTVV.

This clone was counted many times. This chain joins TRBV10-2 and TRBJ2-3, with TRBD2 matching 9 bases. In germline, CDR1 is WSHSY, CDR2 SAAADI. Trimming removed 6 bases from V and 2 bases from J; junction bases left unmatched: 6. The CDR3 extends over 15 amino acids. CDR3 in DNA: TGCGCCAGCAGGGCGACTAGCGGTTACACAGATACGCAGTATTTT. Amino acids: CASRATSGYTDTQYF.